This TCR beta chain stems from a study of blood T cell repertoires in COVID-19. Study overall: Collection of acute and convalescent COVID-19 samples took place in the United States, Italy and Spain. T cells, B-cell-depleted T cells, or PBMCs provided the cDNA or gDNA that served as material.

There are 14 residues in the CDR3. Germline CDR1 is SGHAT and CDR2 is FQDESV (reference sequence). J was trimmed by 3 bases and V by 3 bases; bases with no gene match: 5. Methods used by the authors: Amplification with reference gene primers provided the estimates of nucleated cell counts. Assay used: immunoSEQ multiplex PCR; TCRdb lists only in-frame clones, some missing. Clone size and V and J calls were adopted from that table, with D and trimming inferred from the DNA. The table lists 150,000 to 200,000 clones, around nine tenths of them singletons. The chain has TRBV11-1 and TRBJ2-7; TRBD1 aligns across 7 bases. The sample comprised peripheral blood. This TCR was recovered from a man aged 55 to 70 with active or convalescent COVID-19. CDR3 coding DNA: TGTGCCAGCAGCTTTTTTCCAGGGGGCTACGAGCAGTACTTC. It encodes CASSFFPGGYEQYF.